A selection of T cell receptor beta chains follows, all from one sample in a study of T cells in Graves' hyperthyroidism and ophthalmopathy. TCRdb ran MiXCR on the multiplex PCR reads and lists one entry per CDR3 protein. The repertoire consists of hundreds of thousands of distinct CDR3 sequences, with about a sixth occurring once and the leading ten covering approximately 3.5%. The specimen was blood. These receptors originate from a woman aged 40 to 49 with Graves' ophthalmopathy. Each CDR3 is given with its conserved first and last residue. The order of the fields is CDR3 protein, CDR3 DNA, D gene, J gene, V gene, clone size. A D gene is named only where the DNA matches it firmly. Only some rows state a clone size, as once, few, many or a class for expanded clones.

CDR3 protein: CASTGGRNNSPLHF
CDR3 DNA: TGTGCCAGTACAGGGGGACGGAATAATTCACCCCTCCACTTT
D gene: TRBD1
J gene: TRBJ1-6
V gene: TRBV2
clone size: many

CDR3 protein: CASSQEVGQLTRYGYTF
CDR3 DNA: TGTGCCAGCAGCCAAGAGGTGGGACAGCTCACACGCTATGGCTACACCTTC
D gene: TRBD1
J gene: TRBJ1-2
V gene: TRBV4-2
clone size: .

CDR3 protein: CASSLNPGQGISGQFF
CDR3 DNA: TGTGCCAGCAGCTTAAATCCGGGACAGGGTATAAGTGGGCAGTTCTTC
D gene: TRBD1
J gene: TRBJ2-1
V gene: TRBV7-8
clone size: many

CDR3 protein: CSASRQGTYEQYF
CDR3 DNA: TGCAGTGCTAGTCGACAGGGGACGTACGAGCAGTACTTC
D gene: TRBD1
J gene: TRBJ2-7
V gene: TRBV20-1
clone size: many

CDR3 protein: CASSEFRGNTEAFF
CDR3 DNA: TGTGCCAGCAGTGAATTTCGGGGGAACACTGAAGCTTTCTTT
D gene: .
J gene: TRBJ1-1
V gene: TRBV6-1
clone size: few

CDR3 protein: CASSSPGNQPQHF
CDR3 DNA: TGTGCCAGCAGTTCCCCGGGCAATCAGCCCCAGCATTTT
D gene: .
J gene: TRBJ1-5
V gene: TRBV28
clone size: .

CDR3 protein: CASSPPGQGGAFF
CDR3 DNA: TGTGCCAGCAGTCCCCCGGGACAGGGGGGCGCTTTCTTT
D gene: TRBD1
J gene: TRBJ1-1
V gene: TRBV12-3/TRBV12-4
clone size: many

CDR3 protein: CASSPLPDSTDTQYF
CDR3 DNA: TGTGCCAGCTCACCCCTACCGGACAGCACAGATACGCAGTATTTT
D gene: .
J gene: TRBJ2-3
V gene: TRBV18
clone size: many

CDR3 protein: CASSLGVAGGPGEQYF
CDR3 DNA: TGTGCCAGCAGCCTGGGGGTAGCGGGAGGGCCGGGGGAGCAGTACTTC
D gene: TRBD2
J gene: TRBJ2-7
V gene: TRBV7-3
clone size: .

CDR3 protein: CASSLAGYPYEQYF
CDR3 DNA: TGCGCCAGCAGCTTGGCGGGCTACCCCTACGAGCAGTACTTC
D gene: .
J gene: TRBJ2-7
V gene: TRBV5-1
clone size: few

CDR3 protein: CASSKESRWDLRTQYF
CDR3 DNA: TGTGCCAGCAGCAAAGAGAGTCGATGGGACCTTCGGACCCAGTACTTC
D gene: .
J gene: TRBJ2-5
V gene: TRBV11-2
clone size: many

CDR3 protein: CASSTGTSGRFVSYNEQFF
CDR3 DNA: TGTGCCAGCAGCACCGGGACTAGCGGGAGATTTGTCTCCTACAATGAGCAGTTCTTC
D gene: TRBD2
J gene: TRBJ2-1
V gene: TRBV11-2
clone size: many

CDR3 protein: CASSLESQNYGYTF
CDR3 DNA: TGTGCCAGCAGCTTAGAGTCACAAAACTATGGCTACACCTTC
D gene: .
J gene: TRBJ1-2
V gene: TRBV11-2
clone size: many

CDR3 protein: CASRLRASGSEQYF
CDR3 DNA: TGTGCCAGCAGATTACGGGCTAGCGGGAGCGAGCAGTACTTC
D gene: TRBD2
J gene: TRBJ2-7
V gene: TRBV3-1
clone size: few

CDR3 protein: CASTGTSGSPTKNIQYF
CDR3 DNA: TGTGCCAGCACCGGGACTAGCGGGAGCCCGACCAAAAACATTCAGTACTTC
D gene: TRBD2
J gene: TRBJ2-4
V gene: TRBV14
clone size: .

CDR3 protein: CASSRQSYEQYF
CDR3 DNA: TGTGCCAGCAGCCGACAGTCCTACGAGCAGTACTTC
D gene: .
J gene: TRBJ2-7
V gene: TRBV7-9
clone size: many

CDR3 protein: CASSLAGGLNTQYF
CDR3 DNA: TGTGCCAGCAGCTTAGCGGGGGGCTTGAATACGCAGTATTTT
D gene: TRBD2
J gene: TRBJ2-3
V gene: TRBV7-3
clone size: many

CDR3 protein: CASSLEIGELFF
CDR3 DNA: TGTGCCAGCAGCTTGGAAATCGGGGAGCTGTTTTTT
D gene: .
J gene: TRBJ2-2
V gene: TRBV5-5
clone size: .

CDR3 protein: CASSLATGSVREKLFF
CDR3 DNA: TGTGCCAGCAGCTTAGCTACCGGCTCAGTGAGAGAAAAACTGTTTTTT
D gene: .
J gene: TRBJ1-4
V gene: TRBV7-9
clone size: many

CDR3 protein: CASSVDPVGDNEQFF
CDR3 DNA: TGTGCCAGCAGCGTAGACCCGGTGGGGGACAATGAGCAGTTCTTC
D gene: .
J gene: TRBJ2-1
V gene: TRBV9
clone size: .